This T cell receptor beta chain was identified during a study of circulating CD8 cells and anti-PD-1 response in melanoma. Study-wide background: Responders had complete or partial responses; non-responders had stable or progressive disease. Study results and limitations: Generally, no replicate experiments were performed. Subset repertoires were largely private at M1, with under 7.5% shared. Published repertoire comparisons used only baseline and M1 samples.

Remarks on this clonotype: Its antigen is undetermined.

From live CD3+CD8+TCRalphabeta+ cells, four PD-1 and/or TIGIT subsets were sorted. The CDR3 has 11 residues. CDR1 LGHNT and CDR2 FRNRAP come from the germline V gene. V was shortened by 9 bases and J by 2 bases, with 6 bases between the two germline ends. The QIAseq Immune Repertoire TCR panel built the libraries from around 15 ng of total RNA. TCRdb re-called the reads with MiXCR, one entry per CDR3 protein. Seen here are 500 to 650 distinct CDR3 sequences, 9% observed once, and the top ten hold 65% to 75%. Sample: CD8+ T cells from PBMCs, taken at baseline or after one month of anti-PD-1 therapy (not recorded which). This sequence joins TRBV12-5 and TRBJ2-3; no definite D call. The TCR comes from a human donor with melanoma. CDR3 nucleotides: TGTGCTAGCGGAACCACAGATACGCAGTATTTT. As protein: CASGTTDTQYF.